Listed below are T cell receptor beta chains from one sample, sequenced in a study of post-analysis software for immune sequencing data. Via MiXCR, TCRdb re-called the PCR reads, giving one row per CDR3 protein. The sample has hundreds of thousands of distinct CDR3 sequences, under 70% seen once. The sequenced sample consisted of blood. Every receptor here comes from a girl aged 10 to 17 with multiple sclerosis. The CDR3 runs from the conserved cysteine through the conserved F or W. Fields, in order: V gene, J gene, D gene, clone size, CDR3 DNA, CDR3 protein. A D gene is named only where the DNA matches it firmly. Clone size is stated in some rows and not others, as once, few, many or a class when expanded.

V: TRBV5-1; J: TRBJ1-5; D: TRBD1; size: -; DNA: TGCGCCAGCAGCTTGGTAGGGGGCAATGGACAGCCCCAGCATTTT; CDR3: CASSLVGGNGQPQHF
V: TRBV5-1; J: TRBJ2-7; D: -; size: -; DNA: TGCGCCAGCAGCTCACAGGGACCCAACTACGAGCAGTACTTC; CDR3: CASSSQGPNYEQYF
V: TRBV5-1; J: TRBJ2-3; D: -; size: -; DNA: TGCGCCAGCAGCCTGGGTGTGGGGGTGGCCGCAGATACGCAGTATTTT; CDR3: CASSLGVGVAADTQYF
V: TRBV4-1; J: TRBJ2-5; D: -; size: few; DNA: TGCGCCAGCAGCCAAGATCCTAAGGGATCCAAGGGGGAGACCCAGTACTTC; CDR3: CASSQDPKGSKGETQYF
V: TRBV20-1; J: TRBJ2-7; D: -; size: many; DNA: TGCAGTGCTCAGAGGTGGGCCTCGGCCTACGAGCAGTACTTC; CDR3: CSAQRWASAYEQYF
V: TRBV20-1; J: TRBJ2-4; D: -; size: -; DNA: TGCAGTGCTAGACGCTCACTAGCCAAAAACATTCAGTACTTC; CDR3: CSARRSLAKNIQYF
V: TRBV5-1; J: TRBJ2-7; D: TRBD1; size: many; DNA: TGCGCCAGCAGCACGGGACAGGGACCCTACGAGCAGTACTTC; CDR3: CASSTGQGPYEQYF
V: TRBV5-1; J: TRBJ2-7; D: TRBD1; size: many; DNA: TGTGCCAGCAGTCGCGGACAGGGCTACGAGCAGTACTTC; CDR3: CASSRGQGYEQYF
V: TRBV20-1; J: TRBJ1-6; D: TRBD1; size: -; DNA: TGCAGTGCCAAGGACAGGGCTGTACTTTCACCCCTCCACTTT; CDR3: CSAKDRAVLSPLHF
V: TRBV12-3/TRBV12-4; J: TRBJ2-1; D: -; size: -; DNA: TGTGCCAGCAGTTTACAGGATTCTGGGAATGAGCAGTTCTTC; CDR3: CASSLQDSGNEQFF
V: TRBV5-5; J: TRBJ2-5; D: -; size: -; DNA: TGTGCCAGCAGCCCCGGCGCAGGGAAAGGGGAGACCCAGTACTTC; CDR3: CASSPGAGKGETQYF
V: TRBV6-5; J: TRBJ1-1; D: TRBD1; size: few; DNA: TGTGCCAGCAATGCCATTAGACAGGGTGAAGCTTTCTTT; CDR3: CASNAIRQGEAFF
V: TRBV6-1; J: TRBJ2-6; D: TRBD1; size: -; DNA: TGTGCCAGCAGTGGGGGGACAGGGTCCCCCAGTGGGGCCAACGTCCTGACTTTC; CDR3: CASSGGTGSPSGANVLTF
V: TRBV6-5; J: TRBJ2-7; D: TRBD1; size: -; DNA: TGTGCCAGCAGTCCACAGAGGGGGCAGGGAATGTACGAGCAGTACTTC; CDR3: CASSPQRGQGMYEQYF
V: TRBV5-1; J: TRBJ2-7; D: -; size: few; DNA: TGCGCCAGCAGCCAAGGGACTCTAATCCACGAGCAGTACTTC; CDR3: CASSQGTLIHEQYF
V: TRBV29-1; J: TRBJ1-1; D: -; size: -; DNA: TGCAGCGTTGTAGGGGCGGCTGAAGCTTTCTTT; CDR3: CSVVGAAEAFF
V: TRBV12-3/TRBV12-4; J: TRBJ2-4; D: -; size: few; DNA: TGTGCCACCAGTAGCGGAGCCAAAAACATTCAGTACTTC; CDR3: CATSSGAKNIQYF
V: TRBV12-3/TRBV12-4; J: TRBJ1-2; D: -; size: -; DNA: TGTGCCAGCAGTCCAGGGCGTGGCTACACCTTC; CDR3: CASSPGRGYTF
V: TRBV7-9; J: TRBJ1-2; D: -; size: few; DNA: TGTGCCAGCAGCTTATCAAACCCGGATTATGGCTACACCTTC; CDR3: CASSLSNPDYGYTF
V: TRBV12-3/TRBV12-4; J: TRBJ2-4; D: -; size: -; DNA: TGTGCCAGCAGTTTCCGAGGGGCCAAAAACATTCAGTACTTC; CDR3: CASSFRGAKNIQYF
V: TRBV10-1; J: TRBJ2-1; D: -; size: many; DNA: TGCGCCAGCAGCCCGAGGCCACGACCCCTCTCGGGTGAGCAGTTCTTC; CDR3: CASSPRPRPLSGEQFF
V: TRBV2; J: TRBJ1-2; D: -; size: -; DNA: TGTGCCCGCAAATTGGGCCAGCACTATGGCTACACCTTC; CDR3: CARKLGQHYGYTF
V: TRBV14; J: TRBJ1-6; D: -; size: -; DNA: TGTGCCAGCAGCCCCCCCCTTTCTAGCGGGTCCAGGTTTGAGCAGTCCAGGGGAAGTTCACCCCTCCACTTT; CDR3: CASSPPLSSGSRFEQSRGSSPLHF
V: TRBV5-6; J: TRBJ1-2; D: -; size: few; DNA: TGTGCCAGCAGCGGGCCTGTTTCTAACTATGGCTACACCTTC; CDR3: CASSGPVSNYGYTF
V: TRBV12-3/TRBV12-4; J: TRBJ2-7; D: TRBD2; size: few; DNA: TGTGCCAGCAGCCACTGGGGAGGGGCAGAGAACGAGCAGTACTTC; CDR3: CASSHWGGAENEQYF
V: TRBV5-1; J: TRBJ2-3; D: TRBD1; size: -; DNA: TGCGCCAGTCGAAACAGGGGGCAGGACACAGATACGCAGTATTTT; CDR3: CASRNRGQDTDTQYF
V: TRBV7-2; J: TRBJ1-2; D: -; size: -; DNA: TGTGCCAGCAGCCTTCAACCCTACACCTTC; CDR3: CASSLQPYTF
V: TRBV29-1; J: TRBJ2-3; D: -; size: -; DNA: TGCAGCGTTGAAGACACGGGAGATACGCAGTATTTT; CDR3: CSVEDTGDTQYF
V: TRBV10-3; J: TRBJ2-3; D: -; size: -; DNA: TGTGCCATCAGTGAGTCGCGAAGCACAGATACGCAGTATTTT; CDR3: CAISESRSTDTQYF
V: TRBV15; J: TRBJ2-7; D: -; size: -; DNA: TGTGCCACCAGCAGAGGTAGGGACCCCATCTACGAGCAGTACTTC; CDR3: CATSRGRDPIYEQYF
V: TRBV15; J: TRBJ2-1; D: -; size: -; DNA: TGTGCCACCAGCAGAGATCGAGGGGTTGGGCAGTTCTTC; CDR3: CATSRDRGVGQFF
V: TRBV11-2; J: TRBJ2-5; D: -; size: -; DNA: TGTGCCAGCAGCTCCCGACGGGACCAAGAGACCCAGTACTTC; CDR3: CASSSRRDQETQYF
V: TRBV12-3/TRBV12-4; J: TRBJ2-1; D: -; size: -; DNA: TGTGCCAGCAGACGAAGGGTCTCCAATGAGCAGTTCTTC; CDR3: CASRRRVSNEQFF
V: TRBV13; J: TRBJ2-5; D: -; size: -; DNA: TGTGCCAGCAGCTTAAATAGGGTTAGGGGTGAGCAGTACTTC; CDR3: CASSLNRVRGEQYF
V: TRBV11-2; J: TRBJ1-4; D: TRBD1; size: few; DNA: TGTGCCAGCAGCTTAGGAGACAGGGGGACTAATGAAAAACTGTTTTTT; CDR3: CASSLGDRGTNEKLFF
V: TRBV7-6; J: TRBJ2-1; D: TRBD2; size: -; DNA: TGTGCCAGCAGGTTAGGGCCGGGGGGGGATGAGCAGTTCTTC; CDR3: CASRLGPGGDEQFF
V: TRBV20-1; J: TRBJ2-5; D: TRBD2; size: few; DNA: TGCAGTGCTTCTATAGCGGGGAGGAACCAAGAGACCCAGTACTTC; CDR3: CSASIAGRNQETQYF
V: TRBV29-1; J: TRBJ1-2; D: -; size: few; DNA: TGCAGCGTTGAACCCAGTTCAGGTCGGGGAAACTCTGGCTACACCTTC; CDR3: CSVEPSSGRGNSGYTF
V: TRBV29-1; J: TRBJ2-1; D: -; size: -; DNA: TGCAGCGTTATAAATCAGGGGAATGAGCAGTTCTTC; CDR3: CSVINQGNEQFF
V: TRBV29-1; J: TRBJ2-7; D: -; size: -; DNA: TGCAGCGTTGTGGGCCTAGCAAGCTCCTACGAGCAGTACTTC; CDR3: CSVVGLASSYEQYF
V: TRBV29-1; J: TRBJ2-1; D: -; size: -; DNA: TGCAGCGTCGGAAGGGGAGAATACAATGAGCAGTTCTTC; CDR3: CSVGRGEYNEQFF
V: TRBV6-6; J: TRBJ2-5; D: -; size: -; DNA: TGTGCCAGCAGTTACTCGGGCAGAAACCCTCAGGAGACCCAGTACTTC; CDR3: CASSYSGRNPQETQYF
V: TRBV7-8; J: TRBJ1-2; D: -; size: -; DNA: TGTGCCAGCAGCTTAGTCGGCGGCACCTCCTATGGCTACACCTTC; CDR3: CASSLVGGTSYGYTF
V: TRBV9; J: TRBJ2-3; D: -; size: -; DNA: TGTGCCAGCAGCCCGGAGGGAAGCACAGATACGCAGTATTTT; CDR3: CASSPEGSTDTQYF
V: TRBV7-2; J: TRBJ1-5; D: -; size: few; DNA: TGTGCCAGCAGCTTAGACGGGGGTGGCAATCAGCCCCAGCATTTT; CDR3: CASSLDGGGNQPQHF
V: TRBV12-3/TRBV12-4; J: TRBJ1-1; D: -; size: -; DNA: TGCGCCAGCAGCCGGGCCTCCCTCGGCACTGAAGCTTTCTTT; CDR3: CASSRASLGTEAFF
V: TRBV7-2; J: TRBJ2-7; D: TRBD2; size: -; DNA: TGTGCCAGCAGCTTAAAGGTAGCGGGGGGGCTAGACGAGCAGTACTTC; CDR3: CASSLKVAGGLDEQYF
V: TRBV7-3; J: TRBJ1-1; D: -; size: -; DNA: TGTGCCAGCAGCTTGGGGGCGACGAACACTGAAGCTTTCTTT; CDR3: CASSLGATNTEAFF
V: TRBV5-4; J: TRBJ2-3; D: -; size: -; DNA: TGTGCCAGCAGCTCGGAACTAGCTCACACAGATACGCAGTATTTT; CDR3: CASSSELAHTDTQYF
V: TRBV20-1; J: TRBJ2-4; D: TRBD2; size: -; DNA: TGCAGTGCTAGACTAGCGGGAGGGAACATTCAGTACTTC; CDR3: CSARLAGGNIQYF
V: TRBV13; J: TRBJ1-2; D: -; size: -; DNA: TGTGCCAGCAGCACCTTCCGCAGTTTCTATGGCTACACCTTC; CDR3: CASSTFRSFYGYTF
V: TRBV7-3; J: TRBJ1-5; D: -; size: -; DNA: TGTGCCAGCAGCTTCATCCTAACAGGGTCGGGCAATCGGCCCCAGCATTTT; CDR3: CASSFILTGSGNRPQHF
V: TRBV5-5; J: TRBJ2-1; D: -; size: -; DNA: TGTGCCAGCAGCTTGGCGGGGAGGCGGTACAATGAGCAGTTCTTC; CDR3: CASSLAGRRYNEQFF
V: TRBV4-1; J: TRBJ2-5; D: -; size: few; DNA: TGCGCCAGCAGCAAAGGGGGAGGAGGACGGAGTCAGGAGACCCAGTACTTC; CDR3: CASSKGGGGRSQETQYF
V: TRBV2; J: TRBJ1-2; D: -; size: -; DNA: TGTGCCGTGGTCGGTGGGAACTATGGCCACACCTTC; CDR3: CAVVGGNYGHTF
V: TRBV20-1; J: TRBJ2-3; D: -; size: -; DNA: TGCAGTGCTGGGGACCCCGGGCCCCGCACAGATACGCAGTATTTT; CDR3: CSAGDPGPRTDTQYF
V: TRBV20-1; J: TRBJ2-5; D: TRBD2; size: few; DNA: TGCAGTGCTAGAGGGACTAGCGGGGTAGGAGAGACCCAGTACTTC; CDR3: CSARGTSGVGETQYF
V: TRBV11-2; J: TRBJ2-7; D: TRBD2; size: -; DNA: TGTGCCAGCAGCTCGTGGACTAGTTCAGGTCCCCACGAGCAGTACTTC; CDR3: CASSSWTSSGPHEQYF